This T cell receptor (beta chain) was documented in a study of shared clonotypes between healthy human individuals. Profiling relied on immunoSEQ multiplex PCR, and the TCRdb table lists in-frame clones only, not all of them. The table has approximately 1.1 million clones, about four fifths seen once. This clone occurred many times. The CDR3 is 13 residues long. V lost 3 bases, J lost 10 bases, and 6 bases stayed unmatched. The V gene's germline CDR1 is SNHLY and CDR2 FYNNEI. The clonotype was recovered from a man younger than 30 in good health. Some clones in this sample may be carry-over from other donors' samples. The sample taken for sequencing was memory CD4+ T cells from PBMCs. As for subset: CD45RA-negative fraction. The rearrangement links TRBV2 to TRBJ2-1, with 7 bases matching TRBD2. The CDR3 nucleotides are TGTGCCAGCAGTGATAGACTAGCCCCCGAGCAGTTCTTC. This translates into CASSDRLAPEQFF.